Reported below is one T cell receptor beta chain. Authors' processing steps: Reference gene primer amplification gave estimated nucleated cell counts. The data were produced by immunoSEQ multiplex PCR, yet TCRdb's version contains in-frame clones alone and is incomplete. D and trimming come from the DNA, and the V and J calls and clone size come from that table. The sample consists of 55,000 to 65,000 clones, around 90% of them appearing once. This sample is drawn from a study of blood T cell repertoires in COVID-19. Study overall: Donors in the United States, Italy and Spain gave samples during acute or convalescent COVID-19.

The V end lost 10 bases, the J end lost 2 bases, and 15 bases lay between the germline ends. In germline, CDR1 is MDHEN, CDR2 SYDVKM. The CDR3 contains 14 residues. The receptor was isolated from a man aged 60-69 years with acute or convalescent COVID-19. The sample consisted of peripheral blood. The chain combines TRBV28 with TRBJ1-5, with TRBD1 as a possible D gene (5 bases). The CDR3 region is CATRMGGGNQPQHF. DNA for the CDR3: TGTGCCACCCGTATGGGGGGGGGCAATCAGCCCCAGCATTTT.